These T cell receptor beta chains were read from a single sample in a study of vaccination and CD4 T cells after COVID-19. TCRdb passed the PCR reads through MiXCR, listing each CDR3 protein once. Here the sample spans tens of thousands of distinct CDR3 sequences, roughly a third being singletons. No antigens are known for them. This sample comprised CD4+ T cells from blood, cultured in vitro, obtained about 7 months after SARS-CoV-2 vaccination. All receptors derive from a human donor who had recovered from COVID-19. CDR3s include the opening cysteine and the closing phenylalanine or tryptophan. Fields, in order: J gene, V gene, D gene, CDR3 protein. D genes are given only for firm matches.

J: TRBJ2-7
V: TRBV4-3
D: TRBD1
CDR3: CASSQGQGAREQYF

J: TRBJ1-3
V: TRBV19
D: TRBD1
CDR3: CATGTVGNTIYF

J: TRBJ2-7
V: TRBV20-1
D: .
CDR3: CSARSFQGNYEQYF

J: TRBJ2-3
V: TRBV20-1
D: .
CDR3: CSGIAASTDTQYF

J: TRBJ2-7
V: TRBV7-8
D: .
CDR3: CASNRHSASAFYEQYF

J: TRBJ2-7
V: TRBV20-1
D: TRBD2
CDR3: CSARAGTISFYEQYF

J: TRBJ1-5
V: TRBV28
D: .
CDR3: CASSPGGGSYSNQPQHF

J: TRBJ2-7
V: TRBV7-9
D: .
CDR3: CASSFPPYF

J: TRBJ2-5
V: TRBV24-1
D: .
CDR3: CATSPRGPSYETQYF

J: TRBJ1-1
V: TRBV7-6
D: .
CDR3: CASSPRTADDTEAFF

J: TRBJ1-5
V: TRBV6-2/TRBV6-3
D: .
CDR3: CASRTSGQPQHF

J: TRBJ2-3
V: TRBV10-2
D: .
CDR3: CASSESTSDTQYF

J: TRBJ2-5
V: TRBV20-1
D: .
CDR3: CSAHRTYQETQYF

J: TRBJ2-5
V: TRBV6-1
D: TRBD2
CDR3: CASSDGLAVQETQYF

J: TRBJ1-1
V: TRBV20-1
D: .
CDR3: CSARTANTEAFF

J: TRBJ2-7
V: TRBV6-1
D: TRBD1
CDR3: CASSRNRDRVANEQYF

J: TRBJ2-3
V: TRBV7-2
D: TRBD2
CDR3: CASSSGLAGYTDTQYF

J: TRBJ1-1
V: TRBV27
D: .
CDR3: CASRTGNTEAFF

J: TRBJ2-1
V: TRBV10-3
D: TRBD1
CDR3: CAISGGQGSSYNEQFF

J: TRBJ1-5
V: TRBV19
D: .
CDR3: CASRDSLNQPQHF

J: TRBJ2-7
V: TRBV11-1
D: TRBD2
CDR3: CASSLVMAGAREQYF

J: TRBJ2-7
V: TRBV5-4
D: .
CDR3: CASSSGTFSYEQYF

J: TRBJ2-5
V: TRBV6-5
D: .
CDR3: CASSYLAGQETQYF

J: TRBJ2-7
V: TRBV28
D: .
CDR3: CASRDPGPSEQYF

J: TRBJ1-1
V: TRBV20-1
D: .
CDR3: CSARLNTEAFF

J: TRBJ2-3
V: TRBV7-2
D: .
CDR3: CASSRLGPDTQYF

J: TRBJ2-3
V: TRBV6-1
D: TRBD1
CDR3: CASSQTGYLYF

J: TRBJ1-1
V: TRBV12-3/TRBV12-4
D: .
CDR3: CASSIRVSEAFF

J: TRBJ2-5
V: TRBV7-3
D: TRBD1
CDR3: CASSQGAWETQYF

J: TRBJ2-3
V: TRBV11-2
D: TRBD2
CDR3: CASSGTSGTDTQYF

J: TRBJ2-1
V: TRBV20-1
D: TRBD1
CDR3: CSARDTGGENNEQFF

J: TRBJ2-2
V: TRBV18
D: .
CDR3: CASSPRGANTGELFF

J: TRBJ2-1
V: TRBV5-4
D: TRBD2
CDR3: CASSLALAFYNEQFF

J: TRBJ2-7
V: TRBV5-1
D: TRBD2
CDR3: CASRDLLAKPYEQYF

J: TRBJ2-3
V: TRBV27
D: .
CDR3: CASTSRGWGWADTQYF

J: TRBJ1-1
V: TRBV2
D: .
CDR3: CASSGFGMNTEAFF

J: TRBJ1-6
V: TRBV20-1
D: .
CDR3: CSALTQYNSPLHF

J: TRBJ1-5
V: TRBV12-3/TRBV12-4
D: .
CDR3: CASSSDAQISNQPQHF

J: TRBJ2-5
V: TRBV28
D: TRBD2
CDR3: CASSLSSGRGRQETQYF

J: TRBJ1-5
V: TRBV10-3
D: .
CDR3: CAISADGTIGQPQHF

J: TRBJ1-1
V: TRBV20-1
D: TRBD1
CDR3: CSAIPGTGGASGTEAFF

J: TRBJ2-1
V: TRBV7-2
D: .
CDR3: CASSFSYNEQFF

J: TRBJ2-1
V: TRBV7-8
D: TRBD1
CDR3: CASSPRATGGNSYNEQFF

J: TRBJ2-1
V: TRBV7-9
D: .
CDR3: CASSFSRSNEGNEQFF

J: TRBJ2-2
V: TRBV7-2
D: TRBD2
CDR3: CASSYGLATGELFF

J: TRBJ2-5
V: TRBV12-3/TRBV12-4
D: TRBD1
CDR3: CASSHGTGGRETQYF

J: TRBJ2-2
V: TRBV7-3
D: .
CDR3: CASRFRSNTGELFF

J: TRBJ1-2
V: TRBV27
D: .
CDR3: CASSLSGQGYGYTF

J: TRBJ1-2
V: TRBV21-1
D: .
CDR3: CASSKVGGQNGYTF

J: TRBJ2-1
V: TRBV20-1
D: .
CDR3: CSASPFGREQFF